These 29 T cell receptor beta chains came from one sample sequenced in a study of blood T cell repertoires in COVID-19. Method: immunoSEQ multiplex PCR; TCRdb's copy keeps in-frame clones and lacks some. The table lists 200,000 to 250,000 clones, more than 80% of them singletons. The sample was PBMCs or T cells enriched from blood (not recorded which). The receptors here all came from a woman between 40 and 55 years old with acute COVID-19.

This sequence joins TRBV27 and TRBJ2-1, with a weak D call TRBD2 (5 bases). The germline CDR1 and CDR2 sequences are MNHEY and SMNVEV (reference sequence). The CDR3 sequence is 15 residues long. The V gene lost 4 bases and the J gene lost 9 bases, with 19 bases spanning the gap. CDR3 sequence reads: CASSSTRTPTLEQFF. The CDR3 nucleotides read TGTGCCAGCAGTTCTACTAGGACCCCTACGCTTGAGCAGTTCTTC.

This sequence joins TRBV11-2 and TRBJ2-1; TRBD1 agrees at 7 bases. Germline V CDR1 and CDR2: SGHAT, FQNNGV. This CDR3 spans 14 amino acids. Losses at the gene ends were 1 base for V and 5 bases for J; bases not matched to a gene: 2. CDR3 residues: CASSLVQGDNEQFF. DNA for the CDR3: TGTGCCAGCAGCTTAGTCCAGGGGGACAATGAGCAGTTCTTC.

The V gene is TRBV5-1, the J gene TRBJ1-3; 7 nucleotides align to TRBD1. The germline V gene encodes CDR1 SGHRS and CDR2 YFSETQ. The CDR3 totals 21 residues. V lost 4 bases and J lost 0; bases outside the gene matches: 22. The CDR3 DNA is TGCGCCAGCAGCCCCTCTCTAATCCGGACAGGCCTGATCAGCTCTGGAAACACCATATATTTT. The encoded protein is CASSPSLIRTGLISSGNTIYF.

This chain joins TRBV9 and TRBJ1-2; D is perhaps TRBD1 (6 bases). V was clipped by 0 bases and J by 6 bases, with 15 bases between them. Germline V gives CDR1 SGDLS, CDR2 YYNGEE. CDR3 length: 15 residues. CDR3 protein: CASSVDLQGPDGYTF. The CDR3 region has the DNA TGTGCCAGCAGCGTAGACCTACAGGGTCCGGATGGCTACACCTTC.

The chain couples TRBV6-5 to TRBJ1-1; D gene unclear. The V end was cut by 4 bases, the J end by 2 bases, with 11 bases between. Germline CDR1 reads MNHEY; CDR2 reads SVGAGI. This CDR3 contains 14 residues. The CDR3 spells CASSFQTRNTEAFF. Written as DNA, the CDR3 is TGTGCCAGCAGTTTCCAGACACGTAACACTGAAGCTTTCTTT.

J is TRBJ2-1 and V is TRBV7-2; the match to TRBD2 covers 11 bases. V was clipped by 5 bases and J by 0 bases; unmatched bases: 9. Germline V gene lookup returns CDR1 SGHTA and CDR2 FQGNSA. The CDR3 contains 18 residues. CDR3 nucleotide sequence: TGTGCCAGCAGCACCACCGGGCTAGCGGGGGGCTCCTACAATGAGCAGTTCTTC. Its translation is CASSTTGLAGGSYNEQFF.

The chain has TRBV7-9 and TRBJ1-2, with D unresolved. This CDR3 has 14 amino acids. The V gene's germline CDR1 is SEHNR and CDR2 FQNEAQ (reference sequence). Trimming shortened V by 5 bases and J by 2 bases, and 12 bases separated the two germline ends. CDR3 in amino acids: CASSQNIGNYGYTF. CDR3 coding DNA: TGTGCCAGCAGCCAGAATATCGGGAACTATGGCTACACCTTC.

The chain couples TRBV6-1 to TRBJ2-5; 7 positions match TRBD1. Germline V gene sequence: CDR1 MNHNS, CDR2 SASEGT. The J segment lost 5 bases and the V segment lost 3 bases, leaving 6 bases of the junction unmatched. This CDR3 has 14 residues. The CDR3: CASSDNRGGETQYF. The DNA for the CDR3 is TGTGCCAGCAGTGATAACAGGGGCGGGGAGACCCAGTACTTC.

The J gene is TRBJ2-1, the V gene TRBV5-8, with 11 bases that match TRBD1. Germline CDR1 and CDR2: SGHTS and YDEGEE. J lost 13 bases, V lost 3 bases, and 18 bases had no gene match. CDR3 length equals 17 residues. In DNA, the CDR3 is TGTGCCAGCAGCTCGCCCAGGGACAGGGGGAAACTCGTCGACCAGTTCTTC. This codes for CASSSPRDRGKLVDQFF. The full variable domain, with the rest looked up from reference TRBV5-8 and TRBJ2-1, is EAGVTQSPTHLIKTRGQQATLRCSPISGHTSVYWYQQALGLGLQFLLWYDEGEERNRGNFPPRFSGRQFPNYSSELNVNALELEDSALYLCASSSPRDRGKLVDQFFGPGTRLTVL.

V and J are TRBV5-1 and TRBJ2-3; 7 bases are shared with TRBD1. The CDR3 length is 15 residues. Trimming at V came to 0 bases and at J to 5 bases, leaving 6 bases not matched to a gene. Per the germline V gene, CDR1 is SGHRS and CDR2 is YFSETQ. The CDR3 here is CASSLDRGHRDTQYF. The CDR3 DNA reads TGCGCCAGCAGCTTGGATAGGGGGCATAGAGATACGCAGTATTTT.

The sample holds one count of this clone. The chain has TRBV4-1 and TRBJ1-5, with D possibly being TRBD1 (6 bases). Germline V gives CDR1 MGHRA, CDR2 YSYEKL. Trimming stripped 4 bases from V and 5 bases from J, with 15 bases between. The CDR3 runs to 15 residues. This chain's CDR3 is CASSLREGGYQPQHF. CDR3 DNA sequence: TGCGCCAGCAGCCTAAGGGAGGGGGGGTATCAGCCCCAGCATTTT.

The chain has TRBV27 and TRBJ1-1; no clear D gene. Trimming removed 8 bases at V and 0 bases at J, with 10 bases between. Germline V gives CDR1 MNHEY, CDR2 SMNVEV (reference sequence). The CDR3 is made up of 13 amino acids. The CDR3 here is CASRPGLNTEAFF. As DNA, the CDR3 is TGTGCCAGCCGTCCCGGGTTGAACACTGAAGCTTTCTTT.

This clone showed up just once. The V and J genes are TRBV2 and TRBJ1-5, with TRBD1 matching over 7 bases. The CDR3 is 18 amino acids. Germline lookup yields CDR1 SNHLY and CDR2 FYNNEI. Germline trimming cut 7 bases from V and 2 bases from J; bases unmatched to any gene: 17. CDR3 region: CASIYDRAAPYGNQPQHF. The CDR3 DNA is TGTGCCAGCATTTATGACAGGGCAGCCCCATATGGCAATCAGCCCCAGCATTTT.

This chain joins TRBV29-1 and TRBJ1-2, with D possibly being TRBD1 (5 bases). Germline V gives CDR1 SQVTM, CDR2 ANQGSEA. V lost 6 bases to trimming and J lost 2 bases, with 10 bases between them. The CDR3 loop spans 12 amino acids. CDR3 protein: CSVVGQNYGYTF. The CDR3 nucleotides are TGCAGCGTCGTGGGGCAGAACTATGGCTACACCTTC.

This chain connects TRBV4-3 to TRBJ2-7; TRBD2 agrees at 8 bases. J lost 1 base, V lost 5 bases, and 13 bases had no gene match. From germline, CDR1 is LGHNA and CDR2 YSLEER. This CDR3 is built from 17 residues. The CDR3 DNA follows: TGCGCCAGCAGCTTACGTAGGGCGGGGGGTGTTTCCTACGAGCAGTACTTC. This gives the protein CASSLRRAGGVSYEQYF.

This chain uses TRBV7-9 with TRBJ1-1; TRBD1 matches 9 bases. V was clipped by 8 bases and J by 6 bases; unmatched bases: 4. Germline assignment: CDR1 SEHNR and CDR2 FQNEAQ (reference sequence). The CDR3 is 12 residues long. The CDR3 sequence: CASSDRGAEAFF. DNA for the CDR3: TGTGCCAGCTCGGACAGGGGAGCTGAAGCTTTCTTT.

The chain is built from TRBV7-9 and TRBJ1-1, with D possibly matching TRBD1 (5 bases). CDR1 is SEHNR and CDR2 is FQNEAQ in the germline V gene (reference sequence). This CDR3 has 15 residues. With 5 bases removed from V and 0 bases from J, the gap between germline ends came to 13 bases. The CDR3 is CASSSTTDLNTEAFF. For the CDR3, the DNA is TGTGCCAGCAGCAGCACGACAGACCTGAACACTGAAGCTTTCTTT. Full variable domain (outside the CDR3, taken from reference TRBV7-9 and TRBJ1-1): DTGVSQNPRHKITKRGQNVTFRCDPISEHNRLYWYRQTLGQGPEFLTYFQNEAQLEKSRLLSDRFSAERPKGSFSTLEIQRTEQGDSAMYLCASSSTTDLNTEAFFGQGTRLTVV.

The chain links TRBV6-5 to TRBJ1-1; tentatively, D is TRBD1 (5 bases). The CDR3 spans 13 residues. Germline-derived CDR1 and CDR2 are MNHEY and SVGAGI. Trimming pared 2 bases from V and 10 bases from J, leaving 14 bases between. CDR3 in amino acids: CASSYGQGGRAFF. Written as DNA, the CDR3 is TGTGCCAGCAGTTACGGGCAGGGCGGTCGAGCTTTCTTT.

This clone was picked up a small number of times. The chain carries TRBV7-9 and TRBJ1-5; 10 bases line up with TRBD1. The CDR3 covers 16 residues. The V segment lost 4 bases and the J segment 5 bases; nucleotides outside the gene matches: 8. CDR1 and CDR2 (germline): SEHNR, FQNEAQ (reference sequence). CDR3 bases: TGTGCCAGCAGCTCCCCGGGACAGGGGCCGGATCAGCCCCAGCATTTT. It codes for CASSSPGQGPDQPQHF. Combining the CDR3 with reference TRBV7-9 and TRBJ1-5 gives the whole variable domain DTGVSQNPRHKITKRGQNVTFRCDPISEHNRLYWYRQTLGQGPEFLTYFQNEAQLEKSRLLSDRFSAERPKGSFSTLEIQRTEQGDSAMYLCASSSPGQGPDQPQHFGDGTRLSIL.

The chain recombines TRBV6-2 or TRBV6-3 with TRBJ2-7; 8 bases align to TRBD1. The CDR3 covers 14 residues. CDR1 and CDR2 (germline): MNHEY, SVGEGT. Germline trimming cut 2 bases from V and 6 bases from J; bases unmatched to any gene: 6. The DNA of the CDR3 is TGTGCCAGCAGTTACCAAGGACAGGGCGGCGAGCAGTACTTC. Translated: CASSYQGQGGEQYF.

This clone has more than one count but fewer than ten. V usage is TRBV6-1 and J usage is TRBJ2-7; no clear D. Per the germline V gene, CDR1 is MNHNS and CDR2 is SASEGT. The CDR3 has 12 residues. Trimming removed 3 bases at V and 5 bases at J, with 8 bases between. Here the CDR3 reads CASSERYHEQYV. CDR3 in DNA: TGTGCCAGCAGTGAGAGGTACCACGAGCAGTACGTC.

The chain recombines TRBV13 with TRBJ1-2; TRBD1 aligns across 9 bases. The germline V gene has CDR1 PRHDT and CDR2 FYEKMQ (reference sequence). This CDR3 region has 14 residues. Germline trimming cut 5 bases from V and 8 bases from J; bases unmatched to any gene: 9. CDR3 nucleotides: TGTGCCAGCAGCCGTTTGTACAGGGGGCAAGGCTACACCTTC. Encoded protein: CASSRLYRGQGYTF.

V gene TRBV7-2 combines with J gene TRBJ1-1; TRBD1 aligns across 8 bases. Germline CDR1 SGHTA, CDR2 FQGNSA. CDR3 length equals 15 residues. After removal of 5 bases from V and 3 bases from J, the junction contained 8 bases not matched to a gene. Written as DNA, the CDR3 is TGTGCCAGCAGCCGGACAGGGATAGGGGACACTGAAGCTTTCTTT. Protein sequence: CASSRTGIGDTEAFF.

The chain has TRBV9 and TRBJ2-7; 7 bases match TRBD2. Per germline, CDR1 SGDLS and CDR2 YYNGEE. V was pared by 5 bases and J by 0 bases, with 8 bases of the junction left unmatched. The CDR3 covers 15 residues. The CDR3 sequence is CASSWGGSDSYEQYF. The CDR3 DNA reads TGTGCCAGCAGTTGGGGAGGGTCCGACTCCTACGAGCAGTACTTC.

The CDR3 sequence is CASSLTGTLNTEAFF. CDR3 in DNA: TGTGCCAGCAGTCTTACCGGGACACTGAACACTGAAGCTTTCTTT. V and J are TRBV6-5 and TRBJ1-1; weak D call: TRBD1 (6 bases). Germline CDR1 and CDR2: MNHEY and SVGAGI. The V gene lost 5 bases and the J gene lost 0 bases, with 13 bases spanning the gap. The CDR3 totals 15 residues.

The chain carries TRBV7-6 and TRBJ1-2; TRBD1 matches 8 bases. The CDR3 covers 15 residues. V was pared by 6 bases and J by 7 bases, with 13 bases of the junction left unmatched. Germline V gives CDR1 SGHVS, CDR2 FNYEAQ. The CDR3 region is CASSLTQGAGGGYTF. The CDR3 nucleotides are TGTGCCAGCAGTCTCACCCAGGGGGCAGGTGGTGGCTACACCTTC.

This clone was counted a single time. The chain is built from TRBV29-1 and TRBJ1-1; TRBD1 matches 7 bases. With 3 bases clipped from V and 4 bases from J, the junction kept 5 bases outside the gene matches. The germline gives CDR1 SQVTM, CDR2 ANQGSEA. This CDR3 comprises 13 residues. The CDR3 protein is CSVEGTVGTEAFF. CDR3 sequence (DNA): TGCAGCGTTGAGGGGACAGTTGGCACTGAAGCTTTCTTT.

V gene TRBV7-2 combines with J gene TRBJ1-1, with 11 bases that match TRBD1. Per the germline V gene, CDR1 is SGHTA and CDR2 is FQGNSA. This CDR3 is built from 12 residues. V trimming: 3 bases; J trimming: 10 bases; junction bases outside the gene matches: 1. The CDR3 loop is CASSFGQGAAFF. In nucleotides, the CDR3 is TGTGCCAGCAGCTTCGGACAGGGGGCAGCTTTCTTT.

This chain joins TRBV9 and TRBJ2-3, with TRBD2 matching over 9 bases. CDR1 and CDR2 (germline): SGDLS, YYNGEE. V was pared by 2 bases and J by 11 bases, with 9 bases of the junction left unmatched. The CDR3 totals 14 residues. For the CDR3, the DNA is TGTGCCAGCAGCGTTTCTGCGGCGGGGGGGTGGCAGTATTTT. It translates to CASSVSAAGGWQYF.